These T cell receptor beta chains were read from a single sample in a study of control samples from healthy donors and cancer patients. The assay was immunoSEQ multiplex PCR, and TCRdb's table has in-frame clones only and misses some. Of about 77,000 clones listed, around 92% are singletons. The sample comprised blood. The source is a woman in her sixties in good health. Both conserved end residues are part of each CDR3.

14 | TRBV7-6 | CASSFLVSTDTQYF
17 | TRBV7-2 | CASSLAPGTASGNTIYF
14 | TRBV18 | CASSPPVLDTEAFF
15 | TRBV7-9 | CASSSRTGFFDTQYF
15 | TRBV7-8 | CASSEGRSSYNEQFF
15 | TRBV4-1 | CASSLGTSGTYEQYF
13 | TRBV28 | CASRAGQPYGYTF
15 | TRBV7-9 | CASSLESGRYNEQFF
14 | TRBV10-2 | CASRDGTSAWEQYF
16 | TRBV9 | CASGRGGSWLYNEQFF
15 | TRBV27 | CASSLSYDSNQPQHF
14 | TRBV6-6 | CASRWDRLNTEAFF
16 | TRBV28 | CASSLITLRVRDPVAF
16 | TRBV27 | CASSLSPPRPNEKLFF
15 | TRBV24-1 | CATSDLGEPQETQYF
18 | TRBV10-3 | CAISESSGRGSSGNTIYF
17 | TRBV10-3 | CAISESAGGHENYGYTF
13 | TRBV13 | CASSPPGANVLTF
15 | TRBV19 | CASSIILGLNNEQFF
16 | TRBV4-1 | CASSQDAAGLSYEQYF
11 | TRBV19 | CAISDLREQFF
11 | TRBV29-1 | CSFGTGNEQFF
13 | TRBV4-2 | CASSQGWEQPQHF
14 | TRBV9 | CASSVDAGREKLFF
16 | TRBV28 | CASTTLGGQSNEKLFF
16 | TRBV24-1 | CATSDPSRGWNQPQHF
16 | TRBV19 | CATCRASGISYNEQFF
13 | TRBV7-9 | CASSSSLDYEQYF
15 | TRBV6-5 | CASIQATGGNTEAFF